This T cell receptor (beta chain) is drawn from a study of T cell changes during pregnancy in multiple sclerosis. Produced via immunoSEQ multiplex PCR; TCRdb's table is partial and in-frame only. The repertoire holds 100,000 or so clones, with about 90% as singletons. CDR3 size: 12 residues. V shed 10 bases, J shed 1 base, and the junction held 3 bases outside the gene matches. Looked up from germline, CDR1 is MDHEN and CDR2 is SYDVKM. This sample comprised peripheral blood, obtained in the second trimester of pregnancy. This receptor was obtained from a female donor with multiple sclerosis, enrolled in a pregnancy study. The chain is built from TRBV28 and TRBJ2-7; 8 bases agree with TRBD1. CDR3 DNA sequence: TGTGCCACCCGACAGGGGTCCTACGAGCAGTACTTC. It encodes CATRQGSYEQYF.